The 9 T cell receptor beta chains below come from one sample, sequenced in a study of shared clonotypes between healthy human individuals. CD45RO-negative CD8 cells positively selected for CCR7 made up the naive population, which excluded terminally differentiated effector memory CD45RA+ cells. Using immunoSEQ multiplex PCR, the repertoire was profiled, and TCRdb retains in-frame clones only, with some absent. This repertoire shows approximately 2,000,000 clones, 90% to 95% found once; its top ten account for around 1.8%. Sequenced input: naive CD8+ T cells from PBMCs. Receptors originate from a man aged 18 to 29 in good health. Some clones in this sample may be carry-over from other donors' samples.

The chain links TRBV9 to TRBJ2-3; D is undetermined. This CDR3 is 16 amino acids long. CDR1 is SGDLS and CDR2 is YYNGEE in the germline V gene. The V gene lost 4 bases and the J gene lost 1 base, with 16 bases spanning the gap. The CDR3, as DNA: TGTGCCAGCAGCCACAATTTGGAGATGGGCACAGATACGCAGTATTTT. Amino acid sequence: CASSHNLEMGTDTQYF.

The chain is built from TRBV19 and TRBJ1-5; 7 nucleotides line up with TRBD1. Unmatched junction bases numbered 20, after V lost 3 bases and J lost 0 bases. CDR3 size: 21 residues. The germline V gene has CDR1 LNHDA and CDR2 SQIVND (reference sequence). The CDR3 reads CASSIIGRGTAKLYSNQPQHF. In DNA, the CDR3 is TGTGCCAGTAGTATTATCGGCCGTGGGACAGCCAAGTTGTATAGCAATCAGCCCCAGCATTTT. Full variable domain (remainder filled in from reference TRBV19 and TRBJ1-5): DGGITQSPKYLFRKEGQNVTLSCEQNLNHDAMYWYRQDPGQGLRLIYYSQIVNDFQKGDIAEGYSVSREKKESFPLTVTSAQKNPTAFYLCASSIIGRGTAKLYSNQPQHFGDGTRLSIL.

J is TRBJ2-7 and V is TRBV7-3; 11 bases fit TRBD1. The length of the CDR3 is 15 residues. The J segment lost 2 bases and the V segment lost 4 bases, leaving 4 bases of the junction unmatched. Germline CDR1 and CDR2: SGHTA and FQGTGA. CDR3 nucleotide sequence: TGTGCCAGCAGCTCCCCGGGACAGGGGGCCTACGAGCAGTACTTC. As protein: CASSSPGQGAYEQYF. Supplemented by reference TRBV7-3 and TRBJ2-7, the full variable domain reads GAGVSQTPSNKVTEKGKYVELRCDPISGHTALYWYRQSLGQGPEFLIYFQGTGAADDSGLPNDRFFAVRPEGSVSTLKIQRTERGDSAVYLCASSSPGQGAYEQYFGPGTRLTVT.

The chain combines TRBV7-9 with TRBJ2-7; 9 bases map to TRBD2. Looked up from germline, CDR1 is SEHNR and CDR2 is FQNEAQ (reference sequence). The V gene end was trimmed by 1 base and the J gene end by 4 bases; junction bases not matched to a gene: 5. This CDR3 region has 15 residues. The CDR3 DNA sequence: TGTGCCAGCAGCTTAGGCCTAGCGGGAAAGTACGAGCAGTACTTC. Protein: CASSLGLAGKYEQYF.

The V and J genes are TRBV6-5 and TRBJ1-5; 10 bases map to TRBD1. V was clipped by 6 bases and J by 3 bases; unmatched bases: 5. In germline, CDR1 is MNHEY, CDR2 SVGAGI. CDR3 size: 15 residues. CDR3 coding DNA: TGTGCCAGCAGCTCGACAGGGGGCTTCAATCAGCCCCAGCATTTT. It yields the protein CASSSTGGFNQPQHF.

To note about this clone: At the DNA level, this CDR3 is encoded by other sequences in the same sample as well. The chain couples TRBV27 to TRBJ2-3, with TRBD2 identical over 12 bases. The V gene's germline CDR1 is MNHEY and CDR2 SMNVEV (reference sequence). This CDR3 has 16 amino acids. The trim removed 5 bases at V and 4 bases at J, leaving 7 bases unmatched. The chain's CDR3 is CASSPSTSGSADTQYF. The CDR3 bases are TGTGCCAGCAGTCCCTCGACTAGCGGGAGTGCAGATACGCAGTATTTT.

The rearrangement joins TRBV27 to TRBJ1-1, with D maybe TRBD1 (5 bases). The germline gives CDR1 MNHEY, CDR2 SMNVEV (reference sequence). This CDR3 has 13 amino acids. CDR3 loop: CATVGAGSTEAFF. CDR3 bases: TGTGCTACCGTCGGGGCCGGCAGCACTGAAGCTTTCTTT.

This clone was detected only once. The gene calls are TRBV7-6 and TRBJ1-1; D unclear. The germline V gene encodes CDR1 SGHVS and CDR2 FNYEAQ. Trimming took 5 bases from V and 5 from J, leaving 18 bases between them. This CDR3 spans 15 amino acids. CDR3 residues: CASSPRVQLGTEAFF. The CDR3 DNA is TGTGCCAGCAGCCCGAGGGTGCAGTTAGGTACTGAAGCTTTCTTT.

This clone has only a few counts. The same CDR3 arises from other DNA sequences in this sample as well. This chain joins TRBV28 and TRBJ1-3, with D unresolved. V lost 3 bases and J lost 0, with 6 bases in between. The length of the CDR3 is 14 residues. Germline V gives CDR1 MDHEN, CDR2 SYDVKM. In DNA, the CDR3 is TGTGCCAGCAGTTTTGGGAGCTCTGGAAACACCATATATTTT. As protein: CASSFGSSGNTIYF.